A selection of T cell receptor beta chains follows, all from one sample in a study of shared clonotypes between healthy human individuals. Some clones are missing from TCRdb's copy, which holds only in-frame ones; the method was immunoSEQ multiplex PCR. The sample includes some 2 million clones, roughly 96% of them seen just once. Sequencing was carried out using naive CD4+ T cells sorted from blood. These receptors were collected from a man aged 18 to 30 in good health. The CDR3 runs from the conserved cysteine through the conserved F or W. D genes are given only for firm matches. Clone sizes are given selectively: once, few, many, or a class where the clone is expanded.

J: TRBJ2-7; D: .; V: TRBV10-3; size: .; CDR3: CAISVGWGPDSYEQYF; DNA: TGTGCCATCAGTGTGGGGTGGGGCCCTGACAGCTACGAGCAGTACTTC
J: TRBJ1-6; D: .; V: TRBV28; size: once; CDR3: CASSFSAGRNSPLHF; DNA: TGTGCCAGCAGTTTTAGTGCGGGACGGAATTCACCCCTCCACTTT
J: TRBJ1-2; D: TRBD1; V: TRBV4-3; size: .; CDR3: CASSQADRENYGYTF; DNA: TGCGCCAGCAGCCAAGCAGACAGGGAAAACTATGGCTACACCTTC
J: TRBJ2-1; D: TRBD2; V: TRBV4-3; size: .; CDR3: CASSQGGTSGNEQFF; DNA: TGCGCCAGCAGCCAAGGTGGGACTAGCGGCAATGAGCAGTTCTTC
J: TRBJ2-1; D: TRBD1; V: TRBV18; size: .; CDR3: CASSPTTGFSEQFF; DNA: TGTGCCAGCTCACCTACGACAGGGTTCAGTGAGCAGTTCTTC
J: TRBJ1-6; D: .; V: TRBV6-5; size: once; CDR3: CASSYSWQGFDTPLHF; DNA: TGTGCCAGCAGTTACTCTTGGCAGGGCTTTGATACACCCCTCCACTTT
J: TRBJ2-6; D: .; V: TRBV27; size: .; CDR3: CASSQPRVSGANVLTF; DNA: TGTGCCAGCAGTCAACCCAGGGTCTCTGGGGCCAACGTCCTGACTTTC
J: TRBJ2-1; D: TRBD2; V: TRBV5-1; size: .; CDR3: CASSLAGTSGSNEQFF; DNA: TGCGCCAGCAGCTTGGCCGGGACTAGCGGGAGCAATGAGCAGTTCTTC
J: TRBJ2-1; D: .; V: TRBV5-4; size: once; CDR3: CASSLVSGYNEQFF; DNA: TGTGCCAGCAGCTTGGTTTCCGGCTACAATGAGCAGTTCTTC
J: TRBJ2-5; D: .; V: TRBV11-2; size: .; CDR3: CASSSSGEKETQYF; DNA: TGTGCCAGCAGCTCCTCCGGGGAAAAAGAGACCCAGTACTTC
J: TRBJ1-2; D: .; V: TRBV7-2; size: .; CDR3: CASSLAELTGGYTF; DNA: TGTGCCAGCAGCTTAGCGGAATTGACAGGTGGCTACACCTTC
J: TRBJ1-1; D: .; V: TRBV7-9; size: .; CDR3: CASSLFSEGLAEAFF; DNA: TGTGCCAGCAGCTTATTTTCGGAAGGGCTGGCTGAAGCTTTCTTT
J: TRBJ2-3; D: TRBD2; V: TRBV5-4; size: .; CDR3: CASSTGLAGDTDTQYF; DNA: TGTGCCAGCAGCACCGGACTAGCGGGTGACACAGATACGCAGTATTTT
J: TRBJ2-2; D: TRBD1; V: TRBV2; size: .; CDR3: CASSGTGGAYTGELFF; DNA: TGTGCCAGCAGTGGGACAGGGGGCGCTTACACCGGGGAGCTGTTTTTT
J: TRBJ2-5; D: .; V: TRBV11-2; size: .; CDR3: CASSLESLETQYF; DNA: TGTGCCAGCAGCTTAGAGAGTTTGGAGACCCAGTACTTC
J: TRBJ2-7; D: .; V: TRBV10-2; size: .; CDR3: CASSESFLSEQYF; DNA: TGCGCCAGCAGTGAGTCTTTCCTCTCCGAGCAGTACTTC
J: TRBJ2-7; D: .; V: TRBV6-6; size: once; CDR3: CASRPGSSYEQYF; DNA: TGTGCCAGCAGGCCGGGTTCCTCCTACGAGCAGTACTTC
J: TRBJ1-2; D: .; V: TRBV6-5; size: .; CDR3: CASSPGYGYTF; DNA: TGTGCCAGCAGCCCCGGCTATGGCTACACCTTC
J: TRBJ1-6; D: TRBD1; V: TRBV5-1; size: .; CDR3: CASSSGQADSPLHF; DNA: TGCGCCAGCAGCTCCGGACAGGCCGATTCACCCCTCCACTTT
J: TRBJ2-2; D: TRBD1; V: TRBV5-1; size: once; CDR3: CASSPGTGGTGELFF; DNA: TGCGCCAGCAGCCCCGGGACAGGGGGTACCGGGGAGCTGTTTTTT
J: TRBJ2-2; D: TRBD1; V: TRBV11-2; size: .; CDR3: CASSLDKGQVTGELFF; DNA: TGTGCCAGCAGCTTAGATAAGGGACAGGTGACCGGGGAGCTGTTTTTT
J: TRBJ1-5; D: .; V: TRBV5-5; size: .; CDR3: CARNNRPQHF; DNA: TGTGCCAGAAACAATCGGCCCCAGCATTTT
J: TRBJ2-7; D: .; V: TRBV28; size: .; CDR3: CASSFPGPYGEQYF; DNA: TGTGCCAGCAGTTTCCCAGGGCCGTATGGCGAGCAGTACTTC
J: TRBJ2-7; D: .; V: TRBV6-5; size: .; CDR3: CASSRGHDHEQYF; DNA: TGTGCCAGCAGCCGAGGGCACGACCACGAGCAGTACTTC
J: TRBJ2-7; D: .; V: TRBV10-1; size: .; CDR3: CASSESGQGYAEQYF; DNA: TGCGCCAGCAGTGAGTCGGGGCAGGGGTATGCCGAGCAGTACTTC
J: TRBJ2-5; D: .; V: TRBV30; size: once; CDR3: CAWVGGPKETQYF; DNA: TGTGCCTGGGTGGGGGGACCGAAAGAGACCCAGTACTTC
J: TRBJ2-7; D: .; V: TRBV2; size: .; CDR3: CASGSGSGIDEQYF; DNA: TGTGCCAGCGGTAGCGGCTCGGGCATCGACGAGCAGTACTTC
J: TRBJ2-7; D: .; V: TRBV6-5; size: .; CDR3: CASTKGGEQYF; DNA: TGTGCCAGCACCAAAGGGGGCGAGCAGTACTTC
J: TRBJ1-1; D: .; V: TRBV6-4; size: .; CDR3: CASNTPNTEAFF; DNA: TGTGCCAGCAATACACCGAACACTGAAGCTTTCTTT
J: TRBJ2-3; D: .; V: TRBV5-1; size: .; CDR3: CASSLVESTDTQYF; DNA: TGCGCCAGCAGCTTGGTAGAGAGCACAGATACGCAGTATTTT
J: TRBJ2-3; D: .; V: TRBV29-1; size: .; CDR3: CSVELGTDTQYF; DNA: TGCAGCGTTGAACTCGGCACAGATACGCAGTATTTT
J: TRBJ1-4; D: .; V: TRBV30; size: .; CDR3: CAWSGQNNEKLFF; DNA: TGTGCCTGGAGTGGACAGAATAATGAAAAACTGTTTTTT
J: TRBJ1-6; D: TRBD1; V: TRBV27; size: .; CDR3: CASRPDRELYSPLHF; DNA: TGTGCCAGCAGACCCGACAGGGAGTTGTATTCACCCCTCCACTTT
J: TRBJ2-7; D: .; V: TRBV4-1; size: .; CDR3: CASSLGTVLTSYEQYF; DNA: TGCGCCAGCAGCTTAGGAACAGTTTTGACGTCCTACGAGCAGTACTTC
J: TRBJ2-7; D: .; V: TRBV5-1; size: .; CDR3: CASSLSLYEQYF; DNA: TGCGCCAGCAGCTTGAGTCTCTACGAGCAGTACTTC
J: TRBJ2-7; D: .; V: TRBV5-1; size: .; CDR3: CASSLVGSAYEQYF; DNA: TGCGCCAGCAGCTTGGTCGGGAGCGCCTACGAGCAGTACTTC
J: TRBJ2-6; D: .; V: TRBV5-1; size: .; CDR3: CASSFQISGANVLTF; DNA: TGCGCCAGCAGCTTTCAGATCTCTGGGGCCAACGTCCTGACTTTC
J: TRBJ2-2; D: .; V: TRBV6-6; size: .; CDR3: CASRPAGTENTGELFF; DNA: TGTGCCAGCAGACCAGCCGGGACCGAGAACACCGGGGAGCTGTTTTTT
J: TRBJ1-5; D: .; V: TRBV2; size: .; CDR3: CASSERVSNQPQHF; DNA: TGTGCCAGCAGTGAGAGGGTTAGCAATCAGCCCCAGCATTTT
J: TRBJ2-3; D: TRBD2; V: TRBV5-1; size: .; CDR3: CASSSGLEGTDTQYF; DNA: TGCGCCAGCAGCTCAGGACTAGAGGGCACAGATACGCAGTATTTT
J: TRBJ1-2; D: TRBD1; V: TRBV4-3; size: .; CDR3: CASSQVGQGVANYGYTF; DNA: TGCGCCAGCAGCCAAGTGGGGCAGGGGGTAGCTAACTATGGCTACACCTTC
J: TRBJ1-6; D: .; V: TRBV5-6; size: .; CDR3: CASSLAQGYNSPLHF; DNA: TGTGCCAGCAGCTTGGCACAGGGATATAATTCACCCCTCCACTTT
J: TRBJ2-1; D: TRBD2; V: TRBV7-2; size: .; CDR3: CASSSGLAGDNEQFF; DNA: TGTGCCAGCAGTTCCGGACTAGCGGGAGACAATGAGCAGTTCTTC
J: TRBJ1-1; D: .; V: TRBV30; size: .; CDR3: CAWGDNPNTEAFF; DNA: TGTGCCTGGGGGGACAACCCGAACACTGAAGCTTTCTTT
J: TRBJ2-1; D: TRBD1; V: TRBV11-2; size: .; CDR3: CASSRDRGWYYDNEQFF; DNA: TGTGCCAGCAGCCGGGACAGGGGATGGTACTACGACAATGAGCAGTTCTTC
J: TRBJ1-2; D: .; V: TRBV18; size: few; CDR3: CASSPPDRGIYGYTF; DNA: TGTGCCAGCTCACCACCCGACAGAGGGATTTATGGCTACACCTTC
J: TRBJ1-5; D: .; V: TRBV7-2; size: .; CDR3: CASSLGAGREPQHF; DNA: TGTGCCAGCAGCTTAGGCGCAGGACGGGAGCCCCAGCATTTT
J: TRBJ1-1; D: .; V: TRBV30; size: .; CDR3: CAWIQGNAEAFF; DNA: TGTGCCTGGATACAGGGAAACGCTGAAGCTTTCTTT
J: TRBJ2-5; D: .; V: TRBV30; size: once; CDR3: CAWSVKLESETQYF; DNA: TGTGCCTGGAGTGTAAAGTTGGAGAGCGAGACCCAGTACTTC
J: TRBJ2-5; D: TRBD1; V: TRBV2; size: .; CDR3: CAIRTGTGGSETQYF; DNA: TGTGCCATCAGAACCGGGACAGGGGGAAGCGAGACCCAGTACTTC
J: TRBJ2-3; D: .; V: TRBV5-6; size: .; CDR3: CASSLRLEGTDTQYF; DNA: TGTGCCAGCAGCTTACGACTAGAGGGGACAGATACGCAGTATTTT